Reported below is one T cell receptor beta chain. This entry belongs to a study of technical replicates of blood from a handful of donors. This CDR3 is built from 14 residues. From germline, CDR1 is MGHRA and CDR2 YSYEKL. V was trimmed by 0 bases and J by 11 bases, leaving 14 bases between them. Profiling relied on immunoSEQ multiplex PCR, and the TCRdb table lists in-frame clones only, not all of them. The table shows tens of thousands of clones, with roughly 93% occurring only once. This chain links TRBV4-1 with TRBJ2-1; D is unresolved. The sample comprised T cells isolated from PBMCs. This receptor was obtained from a human donor in good health. CDR3 coding DNA: TGCGCCAGCAGCCAAGATCTCGCTAGTTCTAAGCAGTTCTTC. Amino acid sequence: CASSQDLASSKQFF.